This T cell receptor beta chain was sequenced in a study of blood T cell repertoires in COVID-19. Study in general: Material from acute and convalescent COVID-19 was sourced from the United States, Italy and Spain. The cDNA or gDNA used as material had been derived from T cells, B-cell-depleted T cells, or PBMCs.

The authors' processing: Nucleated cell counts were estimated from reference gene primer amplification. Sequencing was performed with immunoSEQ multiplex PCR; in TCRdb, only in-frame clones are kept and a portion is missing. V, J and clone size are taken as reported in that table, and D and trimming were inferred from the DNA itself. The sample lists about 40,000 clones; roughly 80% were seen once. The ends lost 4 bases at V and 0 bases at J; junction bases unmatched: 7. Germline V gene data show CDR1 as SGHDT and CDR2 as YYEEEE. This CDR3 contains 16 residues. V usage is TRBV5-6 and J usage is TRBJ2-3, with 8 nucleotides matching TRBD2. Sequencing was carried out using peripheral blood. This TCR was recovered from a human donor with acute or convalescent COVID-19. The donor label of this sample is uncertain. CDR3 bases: TGTGCCAGCAGCCCCGGACTAGCTGTTAGCACAGATACGCAGTATTTT. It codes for CASSPGLAVSTDTQYF.